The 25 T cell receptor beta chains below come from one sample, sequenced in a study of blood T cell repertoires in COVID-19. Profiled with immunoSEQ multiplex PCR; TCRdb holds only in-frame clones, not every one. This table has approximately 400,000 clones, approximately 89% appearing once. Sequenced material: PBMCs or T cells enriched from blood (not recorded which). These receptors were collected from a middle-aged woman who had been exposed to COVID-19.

The CDR3 DNA follows: TGTGCCAGCAGCTCCCGCGGGGTGGAAGCGGGGTCAGATACGCAGTATTTT. Its translation is CASSSRGVEAGSDTQYF. J is TRBJ2-3 and V is TRBV7-9; 7 bases are a match to TRBD2. CDR1 SEHNR and CDR2 FQNEAQ come from the germline V gene (reference sequence). The V gene end was trimmed by 4 bases and the J gene end by 4 bases; junction bases not matched to a gene: 14. The CDR3 contains 17 residues.

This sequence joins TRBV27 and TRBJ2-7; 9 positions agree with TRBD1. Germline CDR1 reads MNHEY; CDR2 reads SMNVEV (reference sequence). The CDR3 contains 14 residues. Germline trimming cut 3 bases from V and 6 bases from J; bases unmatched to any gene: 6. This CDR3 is CASSLGQGSTEQYF. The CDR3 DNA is TGTGCCAGCAGTTTGGGACAGGGATCAACCGAGCAGTACTTC.

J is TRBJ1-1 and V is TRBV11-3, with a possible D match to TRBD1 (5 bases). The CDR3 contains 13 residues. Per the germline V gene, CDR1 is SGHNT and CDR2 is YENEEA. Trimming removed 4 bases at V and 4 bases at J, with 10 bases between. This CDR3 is CASSWEGPTEAFF. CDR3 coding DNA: TGTGCCAGCAGCTGGGAGGGGCCCACTGAAGCTTTCTTT.

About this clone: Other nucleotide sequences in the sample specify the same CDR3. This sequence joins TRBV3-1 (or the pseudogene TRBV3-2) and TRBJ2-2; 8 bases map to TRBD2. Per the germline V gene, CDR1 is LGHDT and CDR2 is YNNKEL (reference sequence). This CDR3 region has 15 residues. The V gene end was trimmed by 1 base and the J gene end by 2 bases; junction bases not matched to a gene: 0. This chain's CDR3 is CASSQGTSNTGELFF. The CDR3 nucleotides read TGTGCCAGCAGCCAAGGGACTAGCAACACCGGGGAGCTGTTTTTT.

CDR3 sequence reads: CASSGTGFGYTF. In nucleotides, the CDR3 is TGTGCCAGCAGTGGGACAGGGTTTGGCTACACCTTC. V gene TRBV2 combines with J gene TRBJ1-2; 8 positions agree with TRBD1. Germline V gene lookup returns CDR1 SNHLY and CDR2 FYNNEI. The length of the CDR3 is 12 residues. The V segment lost 4 bases and the J segment 7 bases; nucleotides outside the gene matches: 2.

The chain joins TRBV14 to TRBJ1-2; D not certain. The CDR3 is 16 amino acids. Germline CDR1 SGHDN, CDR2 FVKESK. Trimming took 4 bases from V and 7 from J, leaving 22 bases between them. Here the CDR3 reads CASSPVGVLATGGYTF. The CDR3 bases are TGTGCCAGCAGCCCGGTCGGTGTTTTGGCGACGGGTGGCTACACCTTC. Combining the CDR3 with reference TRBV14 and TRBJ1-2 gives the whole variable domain EAGVTQFPSHSVIEKGQTVTLRCDPISGHDNLYWYRRVMGKEIKFLLHFVKESKQDESGMPNNRFLAERTGGTYSTLKVQPAELEDSGVYFCASSPVGVLATGGYTFGSGTRLTVV.

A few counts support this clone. Here the CDR3 DNA reads TGTGCCAGCAGCTTAGATCCCAGCAGGGGCTATGGCTACACCTTC. It translates to CASSLDPSRGYGYTF. The chain joins TRBV7-6 to TRBJ1-2, with a weak D call TRBD1 (6 bases). This CDR3 is 15 amino acids long. Between the trimmed V and J ends, which lost 1 base and 4 bases, there was a span of 13 bases. The germline gives CDR1 SGHVS, CDR2 FNYEAQ.

The CDR3 DNA reads TGTGCCAGCAGTGTTAAGCGGAACACTGAAGCTTTCTTT. It translates to CASSVKRNTEAFF. The chain joins TRBV6-4 to TRBJ1-1; no reliable D call. The CDR3 has 13 residues. Germline values: CDR1 MRHNA, CDR2 SNTAGT. The V and J ends lost 4 bases and 1 base respectively, with 7 bases between them.

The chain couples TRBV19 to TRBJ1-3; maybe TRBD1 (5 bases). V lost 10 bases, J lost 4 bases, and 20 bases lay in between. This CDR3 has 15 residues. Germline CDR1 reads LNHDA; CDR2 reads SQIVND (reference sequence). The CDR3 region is CATTQGNLIGNTIYF. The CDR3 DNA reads TGTGCCACGACCCAGGGTAACCTCATCGGAAACACCATATATTTT.

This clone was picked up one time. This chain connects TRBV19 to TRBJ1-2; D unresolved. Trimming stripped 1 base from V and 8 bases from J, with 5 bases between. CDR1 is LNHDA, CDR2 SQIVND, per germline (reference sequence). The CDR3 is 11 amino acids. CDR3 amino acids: CASSIGPGYTF. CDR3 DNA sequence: TGTGCCAGTAGTATAGGGCCCGGCTACACCTTC.

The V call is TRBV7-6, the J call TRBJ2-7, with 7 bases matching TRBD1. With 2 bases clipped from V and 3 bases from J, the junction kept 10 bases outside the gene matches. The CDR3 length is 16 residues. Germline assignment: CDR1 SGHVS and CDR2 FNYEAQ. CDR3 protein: CASSLQGQKNDYEQYF. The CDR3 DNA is TGTGCCAGCAGCTTACAGGGACAGAAAAATGACTACGAGCAGTACTTC.

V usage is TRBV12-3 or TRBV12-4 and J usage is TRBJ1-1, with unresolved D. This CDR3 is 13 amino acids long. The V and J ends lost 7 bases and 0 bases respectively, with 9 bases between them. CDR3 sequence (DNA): TGTGCCAGCACTCGCGATCTGAACACTGAAGCTTTCTTT. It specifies CASTRDLNTEAFF.

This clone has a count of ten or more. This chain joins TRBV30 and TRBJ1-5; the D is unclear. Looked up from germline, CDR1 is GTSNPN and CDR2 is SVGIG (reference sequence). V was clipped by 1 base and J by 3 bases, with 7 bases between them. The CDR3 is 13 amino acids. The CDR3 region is CAWSGRSNQPQHF. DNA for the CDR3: TGTGCCTGGAGTGGCAGGTCCAATCAGCCCCAGCATTTT.

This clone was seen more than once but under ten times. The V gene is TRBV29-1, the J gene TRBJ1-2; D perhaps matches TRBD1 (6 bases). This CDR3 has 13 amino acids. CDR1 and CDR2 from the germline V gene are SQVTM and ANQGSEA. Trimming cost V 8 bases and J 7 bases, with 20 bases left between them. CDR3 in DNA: TGCAGCTCGGGGGGCAGGGGTGTGGGTGGCTACACCTTC. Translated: CSSGGRGVGGYTF. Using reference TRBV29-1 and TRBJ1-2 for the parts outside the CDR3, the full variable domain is SAVISQKPSRDICQRGTSLTIQCQVDSQVTMMFWYRQQPGQSLTLIATANQGSEATYESGFVIDKFPISRPNLTFSTLTVSNMSPEDSSIYLCSSGGRGVGGYTFGSGTRLTVV.

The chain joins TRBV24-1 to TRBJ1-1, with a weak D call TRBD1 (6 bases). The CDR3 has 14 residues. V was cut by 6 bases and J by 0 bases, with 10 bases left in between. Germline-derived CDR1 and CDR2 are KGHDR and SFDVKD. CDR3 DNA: TGTGCCACCAGTAGAGGGGGAATGAACACTGAAGCTTTCTTT. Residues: CATSRGGMNTEAFF.

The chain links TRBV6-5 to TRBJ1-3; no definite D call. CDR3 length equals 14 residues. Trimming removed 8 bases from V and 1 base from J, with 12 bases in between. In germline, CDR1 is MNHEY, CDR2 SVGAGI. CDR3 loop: CASSRGRSGNTIYF. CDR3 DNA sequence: TGTGCCAGCTCGAGAGGGAGGTCTGGAAACACCATATATTTT.

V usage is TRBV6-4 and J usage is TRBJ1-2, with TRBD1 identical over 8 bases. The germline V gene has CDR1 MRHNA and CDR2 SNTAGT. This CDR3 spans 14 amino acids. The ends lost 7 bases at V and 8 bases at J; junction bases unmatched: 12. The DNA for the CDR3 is TGTGCCAGCAAGGTCGGGCAGGGGGCTTACGGCTACACCTTC. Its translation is CASKVGQGAYGYTF.

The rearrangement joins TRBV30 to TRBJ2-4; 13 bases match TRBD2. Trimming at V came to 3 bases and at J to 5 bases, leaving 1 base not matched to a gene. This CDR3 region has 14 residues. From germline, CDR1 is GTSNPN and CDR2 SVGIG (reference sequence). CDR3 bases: TGTGCCTGGAGACTAGCGGGGGGGCAAAACATTCAGTACTTC. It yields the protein CAWRLAGGQNIQYF.

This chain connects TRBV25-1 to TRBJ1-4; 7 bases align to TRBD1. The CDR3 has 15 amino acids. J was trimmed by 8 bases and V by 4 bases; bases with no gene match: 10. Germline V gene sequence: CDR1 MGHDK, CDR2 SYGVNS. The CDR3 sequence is CASSALQGSGEKLFF. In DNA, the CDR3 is TGTGCCAGCAGTGCGCTACAGGGGTCCGGCGAAAAACTGTTTTTT.

The CDR3 protein is CASRGLAGAGETQYF. The CDR3 DNA is TGTGCCAGCAGGGGACTAGCGGGAGCAGGGGAGACCCAGTACTTC. The chain couples TRBV2 to TRBJ2-5; TRBD2 matches at 14 bases. CDR1 and CDR2 (germline): SNHLY, FYNNEI. The CDR3 length is 15 residues. Germline trimming cut 6 bases from V and 5 bases from J; bases unmatched to any gene: 5.

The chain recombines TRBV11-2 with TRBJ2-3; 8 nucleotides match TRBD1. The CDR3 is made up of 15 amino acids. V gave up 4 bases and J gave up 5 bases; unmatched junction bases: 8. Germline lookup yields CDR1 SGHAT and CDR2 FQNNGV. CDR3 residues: CASSSWTGRVDTQYF. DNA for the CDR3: TGTGCCAGCAGCTCTTGGACAGGGCGGGTAGATACGCAGTATTTT.

CDR3: CASTPHRGSEAFF. The CDR3 bases are TGTGCCAGCACCCCTCACAGGGGGTCTGAAGCTTTCTTT. The V and J genes are TRBV11-3 and TRBJ1-1; TRBD1 matches at 8 bases. Losses at the gene ends were 7 bases for V and 6 bases for J; bases not matched to a gene: 7. Germline loops: CDR1 SGHNT, CDR2 YENEEA. The length of the CDR3 is 13 residues.

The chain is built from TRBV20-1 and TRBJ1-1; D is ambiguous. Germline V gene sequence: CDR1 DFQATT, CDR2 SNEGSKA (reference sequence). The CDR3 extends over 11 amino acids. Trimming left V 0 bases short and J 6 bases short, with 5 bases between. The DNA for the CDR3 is TGCAGTGCTAGAGACCGTCCTGAAGCTTTCTTT. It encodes CSARDRPEAFF.

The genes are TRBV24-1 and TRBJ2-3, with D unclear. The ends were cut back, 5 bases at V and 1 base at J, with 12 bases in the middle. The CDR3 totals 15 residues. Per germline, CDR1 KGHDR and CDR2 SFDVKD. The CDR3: CATSGGGKGTDTQYF. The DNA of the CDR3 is TGTGCCACCAGTGGCGGCGGCAAAGGCACAGATACGCAGTATTTT.

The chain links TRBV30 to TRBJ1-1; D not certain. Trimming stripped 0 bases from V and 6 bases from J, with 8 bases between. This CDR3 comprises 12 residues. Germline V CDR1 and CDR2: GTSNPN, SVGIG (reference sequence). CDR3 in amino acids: CAWSVYRAEAFF. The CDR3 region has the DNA TGTGCCTGGAGTGTATACCGAGCTGAAGCTTTCTTT.